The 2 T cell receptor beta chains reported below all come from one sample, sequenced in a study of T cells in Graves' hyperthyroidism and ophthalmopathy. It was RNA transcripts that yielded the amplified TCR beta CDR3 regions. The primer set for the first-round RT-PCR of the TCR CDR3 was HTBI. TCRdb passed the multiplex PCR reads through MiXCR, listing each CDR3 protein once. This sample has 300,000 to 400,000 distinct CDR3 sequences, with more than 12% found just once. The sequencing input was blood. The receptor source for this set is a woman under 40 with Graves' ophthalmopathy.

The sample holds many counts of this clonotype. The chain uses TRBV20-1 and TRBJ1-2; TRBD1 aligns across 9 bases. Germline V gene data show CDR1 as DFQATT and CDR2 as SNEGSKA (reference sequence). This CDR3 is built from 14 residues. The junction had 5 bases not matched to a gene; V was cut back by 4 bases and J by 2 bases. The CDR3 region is CSAKRTGENYGYTF. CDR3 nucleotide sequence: TGCAGTGCTAAACGGACAGGGGAGAACTATGGCTACACCTTC.

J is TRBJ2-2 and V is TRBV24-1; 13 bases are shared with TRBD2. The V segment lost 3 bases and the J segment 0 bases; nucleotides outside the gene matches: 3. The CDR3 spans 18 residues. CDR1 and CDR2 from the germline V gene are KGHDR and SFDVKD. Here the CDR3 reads CATSDVTSGGSNTGELFF. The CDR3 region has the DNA TGTGCCACCAGTGATGTGACTAGCGGGGGGTCGAACACCGGGGAGCTGTTTTTT.